This TCR beta chain is drawn from a study of T cell responses to AZD1222 COVID-19 vaccine. Profiled with immunoSEQ multiplex PCR; TCRdb holds only in-frame clones, not every one. The sample comprises more than 75,000 clones, roughly 90% of which are singletons, and around 8% rests with the top ten. V shed 5 bases and J shed 8 bases, with 9 bases lying between them. The germline CDR1 and CDR2 sequences are MNHNY and SVGAGI (reference sequence). The CDR3 is made up of 12 amino acids. Broader study findings: Spike as a whole was targeted by vaccine-associated CD4 TCRs, dominant at 160-218 and 743-854. Clonal diversity was possibly underestimated, and white British individuals and females predominated among donors. Increased Spike-specific TCR breadth and depth were observed after two AZD1222 doses.

Second-dose recipients at about 4 or about 12 weeks were treated as one pooled group. Concerning this clone itself: The antigen is undetermined.

The TCR originated in an adult who received the AZD1222 COVID-19 vaccine. The specimen was peripheral blood, collected 28 days after the second AZD1222 dose. The rearrangement uses TRBV6-6 and TRBJ1-4; no firm D call. The CDR3 nucleotides are TGTGCCAGCAGTCCCGGTTTGGAAAAACTGTTTTTT. Residues: CASSPGLEKLFF.